What follows are 31 T cell receptor beta chains derived from one specimen sequenced in a study of blood T cell repertoires in COVID-19. The assay was immunoSEQ multiplex PCR, and TCRdb's table has in-frame clones only and misses some. The sample includes 70,000 to 95,000 clones, roughly 80% seen only once; the top ten take about 1.9%. Sequencing used peripheral blood. The receptors derive from an older woman with acute or convalescent COVID-19.

This sequence joins TRBV4-2 and TRBJ2-5; TRBD2 is a possible D gene (6 bases). Trimming cost V 1 base and J 5 bases, with 11 bases left between them. The germline V gene has CDR1 LGHNA and CDR2 YNFKEQ. The CDR3 extends over 14 amino acids. DNA for the CDR3: TGTGCCAGCAGCCAAGGAGCGGGCTGGGAGACCCAGTACTTC. Translation: CASSQGAGWETQYF.

J is TRBJ1-4 and V is TRBV5-5, with D perhaps TRBD1 (5 bases). Between the trimmed V and J ends, which lost 2 bases and 2 bases, there was a span of 7 bases. Germline lookup yields CDR1 SGHKS and CDR2 YYEKEE (reference sequence). The CDR3 extends over 14 amino acids. The CDR3 DNA sequence: TGTGCCAGCAGCTTCGGGGGGACTAATGAAAAACTGTTTTTT. Translating it yields CASSFGGTNEKLFF.

This clone rates as medium-sized. This chain joins TRBV21-1 and TRBJ1-5. TRBV21-1 is an annotated pseudogene. This CDR3 is 15 amino acids long. The CDR3 loop reads CASSKGRGNNQPQHF. The CDR3 DNA reads TGTGCCAGCAGCAAGGGTCGGGGAAACAATCAGCCCCAGCATTTT.

The CDR3 coding sequence is TGTGCCAGCAGCGTAGATATCGAGGATTCACCCCTCCACTTT. It translates to CASSVDIEDSPLHF. The chain couples TRBV9 to TRBJ1-6; no clear D. Trimming cost V 0 bases and J 8 bases, with 9 bases left between them. The CDR3 loop spans 14 amino acids. Per the germline V gene, CDR1 is SGDLS and CDR2 is YYNGEE.

The J gene is TRBJ2-2, the V gene TRBV19, with TRBD2 matching 11 bases. This CDR3 comprises 19 residues. Germline V gene lookup returns CDR1 LNHDA and CDR2 SQIVND (reference sequence). The junction had 9 bases not matched to a gene; V was cut back by 1 base and J by 2 bases. The CDR3 coding sequence is TGTGCCAGTAGTATAGGGCTAGCGGGAGGCTCCTTCAACACCGGGGAGCTGTTTTTT. Residues: CASSIGLAGGSFNTGELFF. The full variable domain, in which reference TRBV19 and TRBJ2-2 provide the parts outside the CDR3, is DGGITQSPKYLFRKEGQNVTLSCEQNLNHDAMYWYRQDPGQGLRLIYYSQIVNDFQKGDIAEGYSVSREKKESFPLTVTSAQKNPTAFYLCASSIGLAGGSFNTGELFFGEGSRLTVL.

The genes are TRBV27 and TRBJ1-2; 8 bases fit TRBD1. Trimming cost V 5 bases and J 5 bases; bases outside gene matches: 10. Germline V gene sequence: CDR1 MNHEY, CDR2 SMNVEV (reference sequence). This CDR3 region has 15 residues. CDR3 loop: CASSPQGQVAYGYTF. The CDR3 DNA reads TGTGCCAGCAGTCCCCAGGGACAGGTCGCATATGGCTACACCTTC.

This clone has only one observation. DNA of the CDR3: TGTGCCAGCAGCAGACAGGGGGCAGAGGATACGCAGTATTTT. Protein product: CASSRQGAEDTQYF. The chain carries TRBV7-3 and TRBJ2-3, with TRBD1 identical over 10 bases. Unmatched junction bases numbered 5, after V lost 5 bases and J lost 6 bases. The CDR3 contains 14 residues. Germline-derived CDR1 and CDR2 are SGHTA and FQGTGA.

This clone was detected only once. The rearrangement uses TRBV30 and TRBJ2-3; 11 bases align to TRBD2. V lost 2 bases and J lost 6; bases outside the gene matches: 7. This CDR3 is built from 15 residues. CDR1 and CDR2 from the germline V gene are GTSNPN and SVGIG (reference sequence). The CDR3 DNA follows: TGTGCCTGGAGTTCGCTAGCGGGGGGAGAGGATACGCAGTATTTT. This encodes CAWSSLAGGEDTQYF.

The rearrangement uses TRBV27 and TRBJ1-1; no reliable D call. With 3 bases removed from V and 3 bases from J, the gap between germline ends came to 8 bases. This CDR3 contains 13 residues. The germline V gene has CDR1 MNHEY and CDR2 SMNVEV (reference sequence). CDR3 protein: CASSFTIDTEAFF. The DNA for the CDR3 is TGTGCCAGCAGTTTTACAATTGACACTGAAGCTTTCTTT.

This rearrangement joins TRBV5-1 to TRBJ1-2, with 7 bases that match TRBD1. Germline loops: CDR1 SGHRS, CDR2 YFSETQ. This CDR3 contains 14 residues. V lost 0 bases to trimming and J lost 7 bases; unmatched junction nucleotides: 6. The CDR3 region has the DNA TGCGCCAGCAGCTTGGGCGGGACAGACTTTGGCTACACCTTC. Its protein product is CASSLGGTDFGYTF.

The chain recombines TRBV5-6 with TRBJ1-5; possibly TRBD1 for D (5 bases). The CDR3 runs to 15 residues. Trimming took off 0 bases at V and 3 bases at J, with 10 bases between the two ends. Germline V CDR1 and CDR2: SGHDT, YYEEEE. The CDR3 bases are TGTGCCAGCAGCTTGGGATTGGGGCCCAATCAGCCCCAGCATTTT. Residues: CASSLGLGPNQPQHF.

This clone has a handful of counts. This sequence joins TRBV19 and TRBJ2-1, with TRBD2 matching over 12 bases. The CDR3 consists of 22 residues. Trimming at V came to 7 bases and at J to 0 bases, leaving 22 bases not matched to a gene. Germline values: CDR1 LNHDA, CDR2 SQIVND (reference sequence). CDR3 DNA sequence: TGTGCCAGTAAGGGCCGACTAGCGGGGGCATCTGAGGTCCCTAGCTCCTACAATGAGCAGTTCTTC. It translates to CASKGRLAGASEVPSSYNEQFF. Based on the CDR3 plus reference TRBV19 and TRBJ2-1, the full variable domain is DGGITQSPKYLFRKEGQNVTLSCEQNLNHDAMYWYRQDPGQGLRLIYYSQIVNDFQKGDIAEGYSVSREKKESFPLTVTSAQKNPTAFYLCASKGRLAGASEVPSSYNEQFFGPGTRLTVL.

A few counts support this clone. This rearrangement joins TRBV9 to TRBJ2-2, with 11 bases that match TRBD2. The CDR3 consists of 18 residues. Trimming took 1 base from V and 2 from J; bases not matched to a gene: 7. CDR1 and CDR2 (germline): SGDLS, YYNGEE. In DNA form, the CDR3 reads TGTGCCAGCAGCGTACCCACGGGGACTAGCGGAAACACCGGGGAGCTGTTTTTT. Translation gives CASSVPTGTSGNTGELFF.

V is TRBV7-8 and J is TRBJ1-2; 9 bases are shared with TRBD1. CDR3 length equals 16 residues. CDR1 and CDR2 from the germline V gene are SGHVS and FQNEAQ. V lost 5 bases and J lost 3; bases outside the gene matches: 10. CDR3 in DNA: TGTGCCAGCAGCCCCGCATACCGGGACAGGGACTATGGCTACACCTTC. Its protein product is CASSPAYRDRDYGYTF.

This chain links TRBV27 with TRBJ2-1, with 8 nucleotides matching TRBD2. The V gene end was trimmed by 4 bases and the J gene end by 5 bases; junction bases not matched to a gene: 1. The CDR3 loop spans 13 amino acids. The germline gives CDR1 MNHEY, CDR2 SMNVEV (reference sequence). CDR3 sequence reads: CASSWGLDNEQFF. In nucleotides, the CDR3 is TGTGCCAGCAGTTGGGGACTAGACAATGAGCAGTTCTTC.

This sequence joins TRBV5-1 and TRBJ1-1; 7 positions agree with TRBD1. This CDR3 region has 13 residues. V trimming: 4 bases; J trimming: 7 bases; junction bases outside the gene matches: 7. Germline V CDR1 and CDR2: SGHRS, YFSETQ. CDR3 amino acids: CASSRGGRDEAFF. CDR3 in DNA: TGCGCCAGCAGCCGAGGGGGCCGGGATGAAGCTTTCTTT. Complete variable domain (other parts from reference TRBV5-1 and TRBJ1-1): KAGVTQTPRYLIKTRGQQVTLSCSPISGHRSVSWYQQTPGQGLQFLFEYFSETQRNKGNFPGRFSGRQFSNSRSEMNVSTLELGDSALYLCASSRGGRDEAFFGQGTRLTVV.

The chain recombines TRBV10-3 with TRBJ1-5, with D possibly matching TRBD1 (6 bases). Trimming cost V 7 bases and J 5 bases, with 12 bases left between them. CDR3 length: 13 residues. Germline CDR1 is ENHRY and CDR2 is SYGVKD. The CDR3 reads CAIKGGQDQPQHF. The CDR3 nucleotides are TGTGCCATCAAGGGGGGGCAAGATCAGCCCCAGCATTTT.

This clone has just a few counts. The sample carries other DNA sequences with the same CDR3. The V and J genes are TRBV2 and TRBJ2-7; 7 bases agree with TRBD1. Unmatched junction bases numbered 3, after V lost 2 bases and J lost 2 bases. The CDR3 sequence is 14 residues long. Looked up from germline, CDR1 is SNHLY and CDR2 is FYNNEI. The CDR3 region is CASSEQGQTYEQYF. In DNA, the CDR3 is TGTGCCAGCAGTGAACAGGGACAGACCTACGAGCAGTACTTC.

This chain joins TRBV6-5 and TRBJ1-6; 7 bases match TRBD1. Unmatched junction bases numbered 9, after V lost 6 bases and J lost 10 bases. From germline, CDR1 is MNHEY and CDR2 SVGAGI. The CDR3 is made up of 14 amino acids. CDR3 in amino acids: CASRIDRDWSPLHF. Written as DNA, the CDR3 is TGTGCCAGCAGAATCGACAGGGATTGGTCACCCCTCCACTTT.

The J gene is TRBJ1-4, the V gene TRBV4-1; TRBD1 aligns across 7 bases. The J segment lost 8 bases and the V segment lost 0 bases, leaving 12 bases of the junction unmatched. This CDR3 is 17 amino acids long. The V gene's germline CDR1 is MGHRA and CDR2 YSYEKL. CDR3 coding DNA: TGCGCCAGCAGCCAAGAAAAGCTCTGGGGACAGAGCGAAAAACTGTTTTTT. It codes for CASSQEKLWGQSEKLFF.

The rearrangement uses TRBV6-5 and TRBJ2-5; 8 bases fit TRBD1. V lost 6 bases to trimming and J lost 4 bases; unmatched junction nucleotides: 10. CDR3 length equals 15 residues. The germline CDR1 and CDR2 sequences are MNHEY and SVGAGI. CDR3 sequence: CASSPRTGTGETQYF. For the CDR3, the DNA is TGTGCCAGCAGCCCCAGGACAGGGACGGGAGAGACCCAGTACTTC.

The V and J genes are TRBV9 and TRBJ1-1, with a possible D match to TRBD1 (5 bases). The CDR3 has 15 amino acids. The V gene lost 4 bases and the J gene lost 4 bases, with 17 bases spanning the gap. Germline lookup yields CDR1 SGDLS and CDR2 YYNGEE. The CDR3 DNA is TGTGCCAGCAGCACCCCCAGGGAAGGGCGCACTGAAGCTTTCTTT. Translating gives CASSTPREGRTEAFF.

This CDR3 reads CASSLRALSSSTDTQYF. DNA for the CDR3: TGTGCCAGCAGCTTAAGGGCCCTGTCCTCTAGCACAGATACGCAGTATTTT. The J gene is TRBJ2-3, the V gene TRBV7-3; D call uncertain. Between the trimmed V and J ends, which lost 1 base and 0 bases, there was a span of 14 bases. The CDR3 is made up of 17 amino acids. The germline gives CDR1 SGHTA, CDR2 FQGTGA.

This chain joins TRBV5-1 and TRBJ1-4, with TRBD1 identical over 7 bases. This CDR3 has 15 amino acids. The J segment lost 0 bases and the V segment lost 4 bases, leaving 3 bases of the junction unmatched. The germline V gene has CDR1 SGHRS and CDR2 YFSETQ. The CDR3 DNA follows: TGCGCCAGCAGCGTCCAGGGGGCAACTAATGAAAAACTGTTTTTT. Its translation is CASSVQGATNEKLFF.

This chain joins TRBV3-1 (or the pseudogene TRBV3-2) and TRBJ1-2, with TRBD1 matching over 7 bases. CDR3 length: 14 residues. The J segment lost 6 bases and the V segment lost 3 bases, leaving 7 bases of the junction unmatched. Germline CDR1 reads LGHDT; CDR2 reads YNNKEL (reference sequence). The CDR3 DNA sequence: TGTGCCAGCAGCCATCATGACAGGGTGGATGGCTACACCTTC. It yields the protein CASSHHDRVDGYTF.

The chain has TRBV30 and TRBJ1-1; D is unresolved. Trimming removed 0 bases from V and 7 bases from J, with 15 bases in between. CDR3 length: 14 amino acids. CDR1 is GTSNPN and CDR2 is SVGIG in the germline V gene (reference sequence). CDR3 nucleotides: TGTGCCTGGAGTGTACACCGGGGAGGAATTGAAGCTTTCTTT. Amino acids: CAWSVHRGGIEAFF.

This clone was counted once. V usage is TRBV18 and J usage is TRBJ2-7; 9 nucleotides line up with TRBD1. The CDR3 runs 17 residues. V gave up 0 bases and J gave up 2 bases; unmatched junction bases: 8. Germline V gene lookup returns CDR1 KGHSH and CDR2 LQKENI. The CDR3 loop is CASSPPIGQGITYEQYF. CDR3 DNA sequence: TGTGCCAGCTCACCACCGATCGGACAGGGGATAACCTACGAGCAGTACTTC.

This chain links TRBV5-4 with TRBJ1-2; 7 positions agree with TRBD1. The junction had 9 bases not matched to a gene; V was cut back by 0 bases and J by 7 bases. Per the germline V gene, CDR1 is SGHNT and CDR2 is YYREEE (reference sequence). The CDR3 consists of 15 residues. CDR3 sequence: CASSLVGQARGGYTF. The CDR3 DNA reads as TGTGCCAGCAGCTTGGTAGGACAGGCCCGGGGTGGCTACACCTTC.

This clone appeared a single time. The chain is built from TRBV7-6 and TRBJ2-5, with TRBD2 identical over 7 bases. Trimming took 1 base from V and 0 from J; bases not matched to a gene: 14. Per germline, CDR1 SGHVS and CDR2 FNYEAQ. The CDR3 runs to 19 residues. The CDR3: CASSLVDTCGGGYQETQYF. DNA of the CDR3: TGTGCCAGCAGCTTAGTAGACACCTGTGGGGGGGGGTACCAAGAGACCCAGTACTTC.

The V call is TRBV9, the J call TRBJ2-2, with TRBD2 identical over 11 bases. The germline V gene has CDR1 SGDLS and CDR2 YYNGEE. CDR3 length: 16 amino acids. J lost 3 bases, V lost 4 bases, and 5 bases had no gene match. DNA of the CDR3: TGTGCCAGCAGCACCGGGACTAGCGGCTACACCGGGGAGCTGTTTTTT. Its translation is CASSTGTSGYTGELFF.

This clone was counted once. CDR3 bases: TGCGCCAGCAGTAATAACATGAACACTGAAGCTTTCTTT. Amino acid sequence: CASSNNMNTEAFF. The V and J genes are TRBV5-1 and TRBJ1-1, with D unresolved. Trimming pared 5 bases from V and 0 bases from J, leaving 8 bases between. CDR3 length: 13 amino acids. Germline V gene lookup returns CDR1 SGHRS and CDR2 YFSETQ.